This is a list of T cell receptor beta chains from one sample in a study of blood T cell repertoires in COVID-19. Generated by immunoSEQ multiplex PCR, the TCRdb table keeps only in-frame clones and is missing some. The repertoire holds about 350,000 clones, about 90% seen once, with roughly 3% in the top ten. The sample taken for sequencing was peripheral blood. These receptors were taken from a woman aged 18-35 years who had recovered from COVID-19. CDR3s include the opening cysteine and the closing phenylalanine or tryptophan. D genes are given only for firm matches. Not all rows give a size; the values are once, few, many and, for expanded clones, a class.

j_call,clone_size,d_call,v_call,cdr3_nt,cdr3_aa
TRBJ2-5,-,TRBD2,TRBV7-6,TGTGCCAGCACCCCGGGGGGCGGGAGGCGAGAGACCCAGTACTTC,CASTPGGGRRETQYF
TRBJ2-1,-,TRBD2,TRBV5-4,TGTGCCAGCAGCTTGTGGCGGGAGAGGAATGAGCAGTTCTTC,CASSLWRERNEQFF
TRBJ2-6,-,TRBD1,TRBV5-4,TGTGCCAGTGGACAGGGGTCACACTCTGGGGCCAACGTCCTGACTTTC,CASGQGSHSGANVLTF
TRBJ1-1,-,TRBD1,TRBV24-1,TGTGCCACCAGTGACCCGGGACAGGGTGTAGCTGAAGCTTTCTTT,CATSDPGQGVAEAFF
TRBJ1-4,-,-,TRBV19,TGTGCCAGTACCCCCAGGGTTCGCGAAAAACTGTTTTTT,CASTPRVREKLFF
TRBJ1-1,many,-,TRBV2,TGTGCCAGCACCGTTGGGGGCAGGAACACTGAAGCTTTCTTT,CASTVGGRNTEAFF
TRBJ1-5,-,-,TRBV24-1,TGTGCCACCAGTGAAGGCAGGGTGGTTCAGCCCCAGCATTTT,CATSEGRVVQPQHF
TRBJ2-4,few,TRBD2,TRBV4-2,TGTGCCAGCAGCCAAGGGACTAGCGGGAGGGAATTAAGGGCCAAAAACATTCAGTACTTC,CASSQGTSGRELRAKNIQYF
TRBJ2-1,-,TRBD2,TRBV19,TGTGCCAGTAGCGTCTTAGCGGGGCAACGCAATGAGCAGTTCTTC,CASSVLAGQRNEQFF
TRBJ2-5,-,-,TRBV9,TGTGCCAGCAGCGTAGCGGACAGAAGGGAGACCCAGTACTTC,CASSVADRRETQYF
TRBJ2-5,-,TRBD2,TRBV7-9,TGTGCCAGCAGCTTCCTAGCGGGAGCCACACAAGAGACCCAGTACTTC,CASSFLAGATQETQYF
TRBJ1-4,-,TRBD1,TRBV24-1,TGTGCCACCAGTGATCACGGACAGGCGGGAGGGGAAAAACTGTTTTTT,CATSDHGQAGGEKLFF
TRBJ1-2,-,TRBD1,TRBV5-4,TGTGCCAGCCAGGGGACAGGTCCGAGTGGCTACACCTTC,CASQGTGPSGYTF
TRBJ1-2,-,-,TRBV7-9,TGTGCCACCATCTTACAAGGCCGTGCGGACACCTTC,CATILQGRADTF
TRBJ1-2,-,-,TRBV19,TGTGCCAGTAGTATACGGGGGGGAGACTATGGCTACACCTTC,CASSIRGGDYGYTF
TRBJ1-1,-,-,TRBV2,TGTGCCAGCAGTGAAGTAACATCGAACACTGAAGCTTTCTTT,CASSEVTSNTEAFF
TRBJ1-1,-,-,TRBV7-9,TGTGCCAGCAGCTTAGAGCACTTGGTGGCTTTCTTT,CASSLEHLVAFF
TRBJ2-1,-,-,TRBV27,TGTGCCAGCAGTCTCAGGGGATCGCACAATGAGCAGTTCTTC,CASSLRGSHNEQFF
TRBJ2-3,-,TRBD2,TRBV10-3,TGTGCCATCAGTGCTACTAGCGGGGAAGATACGCAGTATTTT,CAISATSGEDTQYF
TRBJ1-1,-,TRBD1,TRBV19,TGTGCCAGTAGTATAGGGCCGGCAGGGGGCGTGGGCACTGAAGCTTTCTTT,CASSIGPAGGVGTEAFF
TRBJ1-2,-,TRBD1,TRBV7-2,TGTGCCAGCAGCGGGCCGGGGACAGGATATGGCTACACCTTC,CASSGPGTGYGYTF
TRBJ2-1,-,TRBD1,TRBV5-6,TGTGCCAGCAGTTTTCCGACCGGGACAGGGGGCCACAATGAGCAGTTCTTC,CASSFPTGTGGHNEQFF
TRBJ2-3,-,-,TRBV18,TGTGCCAGCTCACACACAGCAAGTGTTAGCACAGATACGCAGTATTTT,CASSHTASVSTDTQYF
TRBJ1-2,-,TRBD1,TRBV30,TGTGCCTGGTCCGGGACAGGTCTGACTATGGTTGGCTACACCTTC,CAWSGTGLTMVGYTF
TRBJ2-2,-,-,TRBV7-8,TGTGCCAGCAGCCTGGGGGGGCGGGAGCTGTTTTTT,CASSLGGRELFF
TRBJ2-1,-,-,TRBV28,TGTGCCAGCAAAAAGGGGTTTACCGGCTATGAGCAGTTCTTC,CASKKGFTGYEQFF
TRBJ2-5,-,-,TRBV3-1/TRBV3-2,TGTGCCAGCAGCCCCACGGCGCGGGCCGATCAAGAGACCCAGTACTTC,CASSPTARADQETQYF
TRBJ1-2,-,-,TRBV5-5,TGTGCCAGCAGCTTGGGTCTATTAGATGGCTACACCTTC,CASSLGLLDGYTF